Reported below is one T cell receptor (beta chain). The source of the sample is a study of blood T cell repertoires in COVID-19. Across the study: There were acute and convalescent COVID-19 samples, and they came from the United States, Italy and Spain. PBMCs, B-cell-depleted T cells, or T cells provided the cDNA or gDNA that made up the material.

During active infection, Seattle patients enrolled and were then monitored through disease. In the source study's methods: Counts of nucleated cells, estimated from reference gene primer amplification, were obtained. Repertoires were generated with immunoSEQ multiplex PCR, while TCRdb's copy carries only in-frame clones and drops some. Clone size and the V and J calls come from that table; the DNA yielded D and trimming. The sample shows 50,000 to 65,000 clones, approximately 90% of them seen only once. The TCR originated in an elderly woman with COVID-19, enrolled during active disease. Sequenced: peripheral blood.

CDR3 loop: CASSWARGAAFF. In DNA, the CDR3 is TGTGCCAGCAGTTGGGCGCGGGGAGCCGCTTTCTTT. The V call is TRBV7-2, the J call TRBJ1-1; D uncertain. Germline V gene sequence: CDR1 SGHTA, CDR2 FQGNSA. The CDR3 extends over 12 amino acids. Trimming stripped 6 bases from V and 11 bases from J, with 16 bases between.